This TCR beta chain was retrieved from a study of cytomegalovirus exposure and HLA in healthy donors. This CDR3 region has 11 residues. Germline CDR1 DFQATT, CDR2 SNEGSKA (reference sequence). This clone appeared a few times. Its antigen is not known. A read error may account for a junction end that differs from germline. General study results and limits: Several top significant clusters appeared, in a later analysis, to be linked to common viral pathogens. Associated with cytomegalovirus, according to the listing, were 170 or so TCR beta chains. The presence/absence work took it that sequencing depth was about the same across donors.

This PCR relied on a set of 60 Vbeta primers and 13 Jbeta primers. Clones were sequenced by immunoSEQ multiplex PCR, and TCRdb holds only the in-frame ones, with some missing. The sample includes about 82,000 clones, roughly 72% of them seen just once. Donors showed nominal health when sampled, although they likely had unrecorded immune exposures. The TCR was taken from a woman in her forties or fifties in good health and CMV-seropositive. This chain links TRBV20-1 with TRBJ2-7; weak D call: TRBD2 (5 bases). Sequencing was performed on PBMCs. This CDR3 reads CSARDGINGLF. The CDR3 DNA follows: TGCAGTGCTAGAGATGGGATAAATGGACTCTTC.